A selection of T cell receptor beta chains follows, all from one sample in a study of shared clonotypes between healthy human individuals. Method: immunoSEQ multiplex PCR; TCRdb's copy keeps in-frame clones and lacks some. The data hold about 1 million clones, with 70% to 80% observed a single time. Sequenced sample: memory CD4+ T cells sorted from blood. The origin of the receptors is a man between 18 and 35 years old in good health. Each CDR3 is given with its conserved first and last residue. Fields, in order: D gene, J gene, V gene, clone size, CDR3 protein, CDR3 DNA. A D gene is named only where the DNA matches it firmly. Not all rows give a size; the values are once, few, many and, for expanded clones, a class.

NA,TRBJ2-1,TRBV11-2,NA,CASSLESAKQFF,TGTGCCAGCAGCTTGGAGTCGGCAAAGCAGTTCTTC
NA,TRBJ1-2,TRBV6-1,NA,CASSEGQIDGYTF,TGTGCCAGCAGTGAAGGACAGATCGACGGCTACACCTTC
TRBD2,TRBJ2-4,TRBV7-3,NA,CASSSTGGGNIQYF,TGTGCCAGCAGCTCGACAGGCGGGGGGAACATTCAGTACTTC
NA,TRBJ2-1,TRBV7-3,few,CASSLRRASSYEQFF,TGTGCCAGCAGCTTACGGAGGGCTAGCAGCTATGAGCAGTTCTTC
NA,TRBJ1-6,TRBV6-6,NA,CASSYPGRTYNSPLHF,TGTGCCAGCAGTTACCCAGGGAGGACCTATAATTCACCCCTCCACTTT
NA,TRBJ1-5,TRBV6-6,NA,CASVIQGQPQHF,TGTGCCAGTGTGATACAGGGTCAGCCCCAGCATTTT
NA,TRBJ2-7,TRBV7-9,NA,CASSSTDNYEQYF,TGTGCCAGCAGCTCCACGGACAACTACGAGCAGTACTTC
TRBD1,TRBJ1-6,TRBV6-1,NA,CASSETGGSYNSPLHF,TGTGCCAGCAGTGAGACAGGGGGCAGTTATAATTCACCCCTCCACTTT
NA,TRBJ2-7,TRBV7-2,once,CASSLAPGSGLEQYF,TGTGCCAGCAGCTTAGCGCCGGGATCGGGACTCGAGCAGTACTTC
NA,TRBJ2-7,TRBV4-1,NA,CASSQEQGLFYEQYF,TGCGCCAGCAGCCAAGAGCAGGGCCTTTTCTACGAGCAGTACTTC
NA,TRBJ1-2,TRBV6-1,NA,CASRVQQGYGYTF,TGTGCCAGCAGGGTACAACAGGGTTATGGCTACACCTTC
NA,TRBJ2-5,TRBV5-6,NA,CASSLAGGSQYF,TGTGCCAGCAGCTTGGCCGGGGGATCCCAGTACTTC
TRBD1,TRBJ2-7,TRBV19,NA,CASSISGGDEQYF,TGTGCCAGTAGTATATCAGGGGGTGACGAGCAGTACTTC
NA,TRBJ1-1,TRBV19,NA,CASSIEGRGNTEAFF,TGTGCCAGTAGTATCGAGGGTCGGGGGAACACTGAAGCTTTCTTT
NA,TRBJ1-2,TRBV4-3,once,CASSQNGVTLYGYTF,TGCGCCAGCAGCCAGAACGGTGTTACCCTCTATGGCTACACCTTC
NA,TRBJ1-1,TRBV20-1,NA,CSALRTGEAFF,TGCAGTGCCTTAAGGACGGGGGAAGCTTTCTTT